The 15 T cell receptor beta chains in this list originate from one sample, sequenced in a study of shared T cell receptors in the human thymus. Produced via immunoSEQ multiplex PCR; TCRdb's table is partial and in-frame only. This table has more than 550,000 clones, 70% to 90% appearing once. A further study also used this sample, focusing on human thymus T cells.

Sequenced sample: thymocytes. The receptors derive from a boy under three years old with a congenital heart defect.

This chain links TRBV28 with TRBJ2-1, with D perhaps TRBD1 (5 bases). Germline CDR1 and CDR2: MDHEN and SYDVKM. The CDR3 is made up of 16 amino acids. V lost 2 bases, J lost 0 bases, and 11 bases lay in between. CDR3 loop: CASSLRQFSSYNEQFF. The CDR3 nucleotides read TGTGCCAGCAGTTTACGACAGTTTAGCTCCTACAATGAGCAGTTCTTC.

This clone was picked up one time. DNA of the CDR3: TGTGCCAGCAGTGCGCGATGGCGGATTCCGAACGAGCAGTACTTC. It encodes CASSARWRIPNEQYF. The chain couples TRBV28 to TRBJ2-7; D remains ambiguous. Germline V gene data show CDR1 as MDHEN and CDR2 as SYDVKM. CDR3 length: 15 amino acids. V lost 5 bases, J lost 5 bases, and 19 bases lay in between.

This chain links TRBV5-1 with TRBJ2-7, with 9 bases lining up with TRBD2. The length of the CDR3 is 16 residues. Germline CDR1 is SGHRS and CDR2 is YFSETQ. Losses at the gene ends were 4 bases for V and 3 bases for J; bases not matched to a gene: 11. The CDR3 sequence: CASSGDGTSRFYEQYF. The DNA for the CDR3 is TGCGCCAGCAGCGGGGACGGGACTAGCAGGTTCTACGAGCAGTACTTC.

This sequence joins TRBV19 and TRBJ1-6; 8 positions match TRBD1. The CDR3 runs to 17 residues. Germline V gene sequence: CDR1 LNHDA, CDR2 SQIVND (reference sequence). Trimming at V came to 5 bases and at J to 8 bases, leaving 14 bases not matched to a gene. In DNA, the CDR3 is TGTGCCAGTAGTCCCAGCCCGGCGTGGACAGGGCATTCACCCCTCCACTTT. Translation gives CASSPSPAWTGHSPLHF.

This clone was observed once. The DNA of the CDR3 is TGTGCCAGCAGCTTAGGGTCCCAGGGGGCGCGGGGTAATGAAAAACTGTTTTTT. Translation gives CASSLGSQGARGNEKLFF. V usage is TRBV13 and J usage is TRBJ1-4; TRBD1 agrees at 8 bases. V shed 0 bases, J shed 4 bases, and the junction held 10 bases outside the gene matches. The germline V gene has CDR1 PRHDT and CDR2 FYEKMQ (reference sequence). This CDR3 is 18 amino acids long.

The chain is built from TRBV25-1 and TRBJ2-3; TRBD2 matches 8 bases. The CDR3 is 16 amino acids. The junction had 9 bases not matched to a gene; V was cut back by 2 bases and J by 5 bases. Germline CDR1 and CDR2: MGHDK and SYGVNS. The CDR3 DNA is TGTGCCAGCAGTGAACGCGGGGGGCGTTTGGGAGATACGCAGTATTTT. Protein sequence: CASSERGGRLGDTQYF.

This clone came up once. CDR3 sequence reads: CASSLGRTDPSGNTIYF. The CDR3 DNA follows: TGTGCCAGCAGCTTAGGCAGGACAGACCCCTCTGGAAACACCATATATTTT. The V gene is TRBV7-2, the J gene TRBJ1-3; tentative D call: TRBD1 (6 bases). Trimming took 1 base from V and 0 from J, leaving 13 bases between them. The CDR3 contains 17 residues. The V gene's germline CDR1 is SGHTA and CDR2 FQGNSA.

This rearrangement joins TRBV4-3 to TRBJ2-2; 9 positions match TRBD2. The germline gives CDR1 LGHNA, CDR2 YSLEER. The length of the CDR3 is 16 residues. V was pared by 4 bases and J by 7 bases, with 10 bases of the junction left unmatched. CDR3 sequence (DNA): TGCGCCAGCAGCCCCCCGGGACTAGCCCTGGGCGGGGAGCTGTTTTTT. This sequence encodes CASSPPGLALGGELFF.

V is TRBV28 and J is TRBJ1-1; D is uncertain. In germline, CDR1 is MDHEN, CDR2 SYDVKM. Trimming took off 5 bases at V and 1 base at J, with 14 bases between the two ends. The length of the CDR3 is 15 residues. Here the CDR3 reads CASSPLGGPNTEAFF. CDR3 coding DNA: TGTGCCAGCAGTCCCCTCGGCGGGCCGAACACTGAAGCTTTCTTT. The full variable domain, in which reference TRBV28 and TRBJ1-1 provide the parts outside the CDR3, is DVKVTQSSRYLVKRTGEKVFLECVQDMDHENMFWYRQDPGLGLRLIYFSYDVKMKEKGDIPEGYSVSREKKERFSLILESASTNQTSMYLCASSPLGGPNTEAFFGQGTRLTVV.

The chain couples TRBV5-1 to TRBJ2-1; TRBD2 agrees at 9 bases. Per the germline V gene, CDR1 is SGHRS and CDR2 is YFSETQ. The CDR3 loop spans 17 amino acids. Losses at the gene ends were 3 bases for V and 3 bases for J; bases not matched to a gene: 10. CDR3 sequence (DNA): TGCGCCAGCAGCTCCGGGGTAGCGGGAGCATGCTACAATGAGCAGTTCTTC. It yields the protein CASSSGVAGACYNEQFF.

V usage is TRBV30 and J usage is TRBJ1-3; no reliable D call. This CDR3 region has 14 residues. V was shortened by 2 bases and J by 2 bases, with 10 bases between the two germline ends. Germline V gene lookup returns CDR1 GTSNPN and CDR2 SVGIG (reference sequence). The CDR3 loop is CAWSQAGAGNTIYF. Written as DNA, the CDR3 is TGTGCCTGGAGTCAAGCGGGAGCTGGAAACACCATATATTTT.

J is TRBJ2-1 and V is TRBV5-1; TRBD1 agrees at 8 bases. This CDR3 contains 21 residues. With 4 bases clipped from V and 4 bases from J, the junction kept 25 bases outside the gene matches. In germline, CDR1 is SGHRS, CDR2 YFSETQ. CDR3 region: CASSPLVAPTPLQGGYNEQFF. CDR3 DNA: TGCGCCAGCAGCCCACTCGTCGCCCCCACCCCCCTACAGGGGGGTTACAATGAGCAGTTCTTC.

V and J are TRBV6-1 and TRBJ1-5, with TRBD1 identical over 8 bases. CDR1 is MNHNS and CDR2 is SASEGT in the germline V gene. The CDR3 is 14 amino acids. Trimming cost V 6 bases and J 2 bases; bases outside gene matches: 3. CDR3 loop: CASRDRVRNQPQHF. The CDR3, as DNA: TGTGCCAGCAGGGACAGGGTTCGCAATCAGCCCCAGCATTTT.

The chain carries TRBV19 and TRBJ1-5; tentative D call: TRBD1 (6 bases). Trimming pared 7 bases from V and 4 bases from J, leaving 11 bases between. The CDR3 is made up of 13 amino acids. In germline, CDR1 is LNHDA, CDR2 SQIVND (reference sequence). CDR3 coding DNA: TGTGCCAGTAAGGACAGTGCTAATCAGCCCCAGCATTTT. Protein sequence: CASKDSANQPQHF.

The chain recombines TRBV18 with TRBJ1-1; the match to TRBD1 covers 7 bases. The V gene's germline CDR1 is KGHSH and CDR2 LQKENI. V was pared by 4 bases and J by 1 base, with 3 bases of the junction left unmatched. The CDR3 has 14 amino acids. The CDR3 is CASSLTGRNTEAFF. CDR3 DNA: TGTGCCAGCTCACTGACAGGGAGGAACACTGAAGCTTTCTTT.